The 28 T cell receptor beta chains reported below all come from one sample, sequenced in a study of blood T cells in healthy people across ages (dated by TCRdb to about 2015). Receptor amplification or capture employed 5' RACE. For sequencing, an Illumina HiSeq 2500 was employed. A second PCR of about 6 to 11 cycles was performed with a sample-barcoded 5' primer and a J-beta primer mix. TCRdb applied fastp at Q25 and MiXCR to the public reads, then kept only in-frame beta chains. Identical CDR3 proteins give one entry, which carries the most common genes and DNA. This sample has around 970,000 distinct CDR3 sequences in its table, and roughly 51% of those were observed once. The ten largest clones add up to about a fifth of the sample. The sequenced sample was blood. The receptors derive from a woman aged 55-69 years in good health.

The chain combines TRBV6-6 with TRBJ2-5, with D perhaps TRBD2 (6 bases). Germline assignment: CDR1 MNHNY and CDR2 SVGAGI (reference sequence). The CDR3 loop spans 16 amino acids. Trimming stripped 2 bases from V and 5 bases from J, with 18 bases between. In DNA form, the CDR3 reads TGTGCCAGCAGTTACATTTTAGGGGCTAGCGAGGAGACCCAGTACTTC. Amino acid sequence: CASSYILGASEETQYF.

The CDR3 sequence: CAIGSGGHGYTF. The CDR3 DNA reads as TGTGCCATCGGGTCAGGAGGGCATGGCTACACCTTC. The genes are TRBV10-3 and TRBJ1-2, with no clear D. The CDR3 length is 12 residues. Germline CDR1 and CDR2: ENHRY and SYGVKD. V was pared by 8 bases and J by 6 bases, with 13 bases between.

This chain connects TRBV4-1 to TRBJ2-1; 9 bases are a match to TRBD2. The J segment lost 3 bases and the V segment lost 4 bases, leaving 19 bases of the junction unmatched. CDR3 length: 20 amino acids. Germline CDR1 is MGHRA and CDR2 is YSYEKL. CDR3 bases: TGCGCCAGCAGCCTAAAATCAGGGGGGCTAGCGGGATCCCTCTACAATGAGCAGTTCTTC. It specifies CASSLKSGGLAGSLYNEQFF.

The table lists this clonotype with a few counts. CDR3 protein: CASSVGRAPSGANVLTF. The DNA for the CDR3 is TGTGCCAGCAGCGTAGGAAGGGCCCCCTCTGGGGCCAACGTCCTGACTTTC. V gene TRBV9 combines with J gene TRBJ2-6; D gene unclear. This CDR3 has 17 residues. Germline V gives CDR1 SGDLS, CDR2 YYNGEE. The V and J ends lost 0 bases and 0 bases respectively, with 10 bases between them.

This clonotype has only a few counts. V usage is TRBV5-1 and J usage is TRBJ2-1; D possibly uses TRBD1 or TRBD2 (5 bases each). There are 14 residues in the CDR3. Trimming cost V 4 bases and J 5 bases, with 13 bases left between them. The germline gives CDR1 SGHRS, CDR2 YFSETQ. Here the CDR3 reads CASSRGGIDNEQFF. CDR3 DNA sequence: TGCGCCAGCAGCCGTGGGGGTATCGACAATGAGCAGTTCTTC.

The chain combines TRBV7-2 with TRBJ2-7; 8 nucleotides line up with TRBD1. After removal of 1 base from V and 0 bases from J, the junction contained 5 bases not matched to a gene. Germline V lookup: CDR1 SGHTA, CDR2 FQGNSA. The CDR3 sequence is 16 residues long. CDR3 nucleotides: TGTGCCAGCAGCTTAGGGGGACAGGCCAGCTCCTACGAGCAGTACTTC. It encodes CASSLGGQASSYEQYF.

The chain combines TRBV7-9 with TRBJ2-7; D tentatively reads TRBD1 or TRBD2 (5 bases each). The CDR3 is made up of 14 amino acids. Germline V CDR1 and CDR2: SEHNR, FQNEAQ (reference sequence). With 6 bases removed from V and 2 bases from J, the gap between germline ends came to 14 bases. CDR3 nucleotide sequence: TGTGCCAGCAGTTATGGGGACCGAGCCTACGAGCAGTACTTC. Translated: CASSYGDRAYEQYF.

The rearrangement joins TRBV30 to TRBJ1-2; possibly TRBD1 for D (5 bases). V was pared by 3 bases and J by 6 bases, with 17 bases between. The CDR3 is made up of 14 amino acids. Germline-derived CDR1 and CDR2 are GTSNPN and SVGIG (reference sequence). The CDR3 DNA is TGTGCCTGGAGCCTCGAAAAGGGGAGGGATGGCTACACCTTC. It is translated as CAWSLEKGRDGYTF.

This clonotype came up many times. The chain is built from TRBV7-2 and TRBJ1-2, with D unresolved. The germline V and J ends were trimmed by 2 bases and 8 bases, with 18 bases remaining between them. CDR1 is SGHTA, CDR2 FQGNSA, per germline. The CDR3 spans 15 residues. CDR3 coding DNA: TGTGCCAGCAGCTTAAGTCCGGGCCTCAGAACCGGCTACACCTTC. Translation: CASSLSPGLRTGYTF.

This clonotype has more than one count but fewer than ten. The CDR3 sequence is CASSSGQSQGYTF. CDR3 DNA sequence: TGTGCCAGCAGCTCCGGACAGAGTCAAGGCTACACCTTC. This chain uses TRBV11-2 with TRBJ1-2, with TRBD1 as a possible D gene (6 bases). The CDR3 extends over 13 amino acids. Per germline, CDR1 SGHAT and CDR2 FQNNGV. With 4 bases removed from V and 8 bases from J, the gap between germline ends came to 14 bases. Complete variable domain (other parts from reference TRBV11-2 and TRBJ1-2): EAGVAQSPRYKIIEKRQSVAFWCNPISGHATLYWYQQILGQGPKLLIQFQNNGVVDDSQLPKDRFSAERLKGVDSTLKIQPAKLEDSAVYLCASSSGQSQGYTFGSGTRLTVV.

This clonotype was detected many times. This chain connects TRBV29-1 to TRBJ2-5, with D hard to call. The CDR3 sequence is 12 residues long. The ends were cut back, 6 bases at V and 5 bases at J, with 13 bases in the middle. Germline values: CDR1 SQVTM, CDR2 ANQGSEA. In nucleotides, the CDR3 is TGCAGCGTCGACCGACAAGTGGAGACCCAGTACTTC. Protein: CSVDRQVETQYF.

This chain links TRBV5-6 with TRBJ2-5, with 7 bases that match TRBD1. V was pared by 0 bases and J by 2 bases, with 7 bases of the junction left unmatched. Germline-derived CDR1 and CDR2 are SGHDT and YYEEEE. This CDR3 is 16 amino acids long. CDR3 residues: CASSLETGVGQETQYF. In DNA form, the CDR3 reads TGTGCCAGCAGCTTGGAAACAGGGGTGGGTCAAGAGACCCAGTACTTC.

The chain carries TRBV30 and TRBJ2-4; 7 positions match TRBD1. The CDR3 is 15 residues long. Germline V CDR1 and CDR2: GTSNPN, SVGIG (reference sequence). The ends lost 5 bases at V and 0 bases at J; junction bases unmatched: 7. The CDR3 bases are TGTGCCTGGGCCCAGGGGGTATTAGCCAAAAACATTCAGTACTTC. It translates to CAWAQGVLAKNIQYF.

This clonotype was counted only a few times. This chain connects TRBV12-3 or TRBV12-4 to TRBJ1-2; D ambiguous. The length of the CDR3 is 11 residues. V lost 5 bases, J lost 4 bases, and 5 bases lay in between. This CDR3 is CASSRSYGYTF. The CDR3 coding sequence is TGTGCCAGCAGTCGGAGCTATGGCTACACCTTC.

The chain employs TRBV5-1 and TRBJ2-5; no reliable D call. The CDR3 has 13 residues. V gave up 0 bases and J gave up 7 bases, with 10 bases separating them. The germline CDR1 and CDR2 sequences are SGHRS and YFSETQ. The CDR3 is CASSLELFATQYF. CDR3 sequence (DNA): TGCGCCAGCAGCTTGGAATTGTTCGCGACCCAGTACTTC.

As concerns this clonotype: An end of the junction does not agree with germline; a read error may underlie this. The V call is TRBV7-6, the J call TRBJ2-5, with a weak D call TRBD1 (5 bases). Germline values: CDR1 SGHVS, CDR2 FNYEAQ. The CDR3 runs to 12 residues. In DNA, the CDR3 is TGTGTCAGCACCCCGTCAGGGTCGACCCAGTACTTC. It encodes CVSTPSGSTQYF.

Here the CDR3 reads CASSYQRRRASYEQYF. The CDR3 DNA reads TGTGCCAGCAGCTACCAACGAAGGAGAGCCTCCTACGAGCAGTACTTC. V usage is TRBV13 and J usage is TRBJ2-5; D gene ambiguous. The J call may not be correct, given that the DNA end is closer to TRBJ2-7. The CDR3 runs to 16 residues. The germline V gene encodes CDR1 PRHDT and CDR2 FYEKMQ (reference sequence).

For the CDR3, the DNA is TGTGCCAGCAGCTTAAGAGGGACTAGCGGGAGGTATGAGCAGTTCTTC. Amino acids: CASSLRGTSGRYEQFF. The rearrangement uses TRBV7-2 and TRBJ2-1; 15 bases fit TRBD2. Trimming took 2 bases from V and 8 from J; bases not matched to a gene: 4. The CDR3 loop spans 16 amino acids. The germline V gene has CDR1 SGHTA and CDR2 FQGNSA. Drawing the rest from reference TRBV7-2 and TRBJ2-1, the complete variable domain is GAGVSQSPSNKVTEKGKDVELRCDPISGHTALYWYRQSLGQGLEFLIYFQGNSAPDKSGLPSDRFSAERTGGSVSTLTIQRTQQEDSAVYLCASSLRGTSGRYEQFFGPGTRLTVL.

The chain couples TRBV20-1 to TRBJ2-5; 9 nucleotides match TRBD2. Looked up from germline, CDR1 is DFQATT and CDR2 is SNEGSKA (reference sequence). V was clipped by 8 bases and J by 4 bases; unmatched bases: 5. This CDR3 is built from 12 residues. Here the CDR3 reads CSTISGGETQYF. The CDR3 DNA is TGCAGTACAATTAGCGGGGGAGAGACCCAGTACTTC.

V gene TRBV12-5 combines with J gene TRBJ2-1; D perhaps matches TRBD2 (6 bases). Between the trimmed V and J ends, which lost 6 bases and 5 bases, there was a span of 23 bases. The CDR3 has 17 residues. Germline V gene lookup returns CDR1 LGHNT and CDR2 FRNRAP. DNA of the CDR3: TGTGCTAGTGGACCGGTCGGTAGCGGTGAGGGACACAATGAGCAGTTCTTC. It encodes CASGPVGSGEGHNEQFF.

The chain has TRBV6-2 or TRBV6-3 and TRBJ2-5; TRBD1 agrees at 9 bases. Per germline, CDR1 MNHEY and CDR2 SVGEGT. The CDR3 loop spans 15 amino acids. The V gene end was trimmed by 6 bases and the J gene end by 1 base; junction bases not matched to a gene: 6. CDR3: CASRQPGQGQETQYF. In DNA form, the CDR3 reads TGTGCCAGCAGGCAACCGGGACAGGGCCAAGAGACCCAGTACTTC.

There are a few counts of this clonotype. J is TRBJ1-2 and V is TRBV7-9, with 8 positions matching TRBD1. CDR3 size: 15 residues. Germline values: CDR1 SEHNR, CDR2 FQNEAQ (reference sequence). J lost 4 bases, V lost 5 bases, and 9 bases had no gene match. CDR3 bases: TGTGCCAGCAGCACCCGACAGGGGACCGCCTATGGCTACACCTTC. It translates to CASSTRQGTAYGYTF.

This clonotype was observed many times. V usage is TRBV7-2 and J usage is TRBJ1-1, with unresolved D. CDR1 and CDR2 (germline): SGHTA, FQGNSA. Trimming pared 4 bases from V and 4 bases from J, leaving 13 bases between. The CDR3 length is 14 residues. The CDR3 loop reads CASSYLDKRTEAFF. The CDR3 DNA reads TGTGCCAGCAGCTACCTAGACAAGCGCACTGAAGCTTTCTTT. Full variable domain (remainder filled in from reference TRBV7-2 and TRBJ1-1): GAGVSQSPSNKVTEKGKDVELRCDPISGHTALYWYRQSLGQGLEFLIYFQGNSAPDKSGLPSDRFSAERTGGSVSTLTIQRTQQEDSAVYLCASSYLDKRTEAFFGQGTRLTVV.

CDR3 protein: CASRWKDYTF. The CDR3 DNA follows: TGTGCCAGCAGATGGAAGGACTACACCTTC. The genes are TRBV19 and TRBJ1-2; D is uncertain. The germline V gene has CDR1 LNHDA and CDR2 SQIVND (reference sequence). Deletions cut 9 bases from V and 10 bases from J, with 12 bases between. CDR3 length: 10 residues.

The chain has TRBV5-1 and TRBJ2-7, with D possibly TRBD2 on 5 matching bases. This CDR3 contains 16 residues. V was pared by 2 bases and J by 3 bases, with 18 bases between. Germline V gene data show CDR1 as SGHRS and CDR2 as YFSETQ. The CDR3 region is CASSFGISSFGYEQYF. CDR3 bases: TGCGCCAGCAGCTTCGGGATTTCAAGTTTTGGCTACGAGCAGTACTTC.

This clonotype was detected once. V usage is TRBV5-1 and J usage is TRBJ2-1, with 8 bases lining up with TRBD2. Germline V CDR1 and CDR2: SGHRS, YFSETQ. With V trimmed by 1 base and J by 6 bases, 12 bases remained unmatched. The CDR3 consists of 17 residues. The CDR3 region is CASSLQAGELLGNEQFF. The CDR3 DNA follows: TGCGCCAGCAGCTTGCAAGCGGGAGAGCTCTTAGGCAATGAGCAGTTCTTC.

With regard to this clonotype: This may come from a read error, since a much larger clone is one base off. This chain joins TRBV3-1 and TRBJ1-5; 7 bases map to TRBD1. Germline V lookup: CDR1 LGHDT, CDR2 YNNKEL (reference sequence). CDR3 length: 13 residues. The CDR3 protein is CVSRGGSNQPQHF. CDR3 in DNA: TGTGTCAGCAGGGGGGGGTCCAATCAGCCCCAGCATTTT.

The chain joins TRBV18 to TRBJ1-2, with D maybe TRBD1 (5 bases). The V and J ends lost 8 bases and 6 bases respectively, with 10 bases between them. There are 11 residues in the CDR3. Germline values: CDR1 KGHSH, CDR2 LQKENI. As DNA, the CDR3 is TGTGCCAGCGGGCAGGGCGATGGCTACACCTTC. Translation gives CASGQGDGYTF. The complete variable domain, with remaining parts taken from reference TRBV18 and TRBJ1-2, reads NAGVMQNPRHLVRRRGQEARLRCSPMKGHSHVYWYRQLPEEGLKFMVYLQKENIIDESGMPKERFSAEFPKEGPSILRIQQVVRGDSAAYFCASGQGDGYTFGSGTRLTVV.